The 27 T cell receptor beta chains below all came from one sample that was sequenced in a study of high-grade serous ovarian cancer treatment subgroups. Tumor samples were obtained before definitive surgery or chemotherapy. The assay was immunoSEQ multiplex PCR, and TCRdb's table has in-frame clones only and misses some. Of 2,000 to 3,000 clones in the sample, roughly two thirds were seen once. The sequenced material came from tumor tissue. These receptors originate from a human donor with high-grade serous ovarian cancer.

V and J are TRBV9 and TRBJ2-1, with TRBD1 identical over 11 bases. Losses at the gene ends were 0 bases for V and 6 bases for J; bases not matched to a gene: 2. Germline V gene lookup returns CDR1 SGDLS and CDR2 YYNGEE. The CDR3 sequence is 15 residues long. This CDR3 reads CASSVEGQGGNEQFF. In nucleotides, the CDR3 is TGTGCCAGCAGCGTAGAGGGACAGGGGGGCAATGAGCAGTTCTTC. Full variable domain (missing parts from reference TRBV9 and TRBJ2-1): DSGVTQTPKHLITATGQRVTLRCSPRSGDLSVYWYQQSLDQGLQFLIQYYNGEERAKGNILERFSAQQFPDLHSELNLSSLELGDSALYFCASSVEGQGGNEQFFGPGTRLTVL.

The chain employs TRBV15 and TRBJ2-5; the match to TRBD2 covers 9 bases. The CDR3 is 14 amino acids. Germline V CDR1 and CDR2: LNHNV, YYDKDF (reference sequence). Unmatched junction bases numbered 6, after V lost 5 bases and J lost 5 bases. The CDR3, as DNA: TGTGCCACCAGCCCGCGGGGGGGCAGCGAGACCCAGTACTTC. It specifies CATSPRGGSETQYF.

This clone was seen only a few times. V is TRBV14 and J is TRBJ1-3; TRBD1 matches 7 bases. V dropped 1 base and J dropped 0; count of bases not matched to a gene: 3. The CDR3 spans 16 residues. CDR1 and CDR2 from the germline V gene are SGHDN and FVKESK. The CDR3 loop is CASSQVRDSSGNTIYF. CDR3 nucleotide sequence: TGTGCCAGCAGCCAAGTTCGGGACAGCTCTGGAAACACCATATATTTT. Filled out from reference TRBV14 and TRBJ1-3, the complete variable domain reads EAGVTQFPSHSVIEKGQTVTLRCDPISGHDNLYWYRRVMGKEIKFLLHFVKESKQDESGMPNNRFLAERTGGTYSTLKVQPAELEDSGVYFCASSQVRDSSGNTIYFGEGSWLTVV.

The V and J genes are TRBV5-1 and TRBJ2-7, with D uncertain. The CDR3 sequence is 14 residues long. In germline, CDR1 is SGHRS, CDR2 YFSETQ. V was cut by 4 bases and J by 3 bases, with 14 bases left in between. CDR3 protein: CASSAGSLIYEQYF. DNA of the CDR3: TGCGCCAGCAGCGCCGGGTCTCTAATCTACGAGCAGTACTTC.

The table lists this clone with a few counts. V usage is TRBV2 and J usage is TRBJ2-1, with 10 bases that match TRBD2. The CDR3 spans 15 residues. Germline assignment: CDR1 SNHLY and CDR2 FYNNEI. V dropped 9 bases and J dropped 8; count of bases not matched to a gene: 13. The CDR3 DNA reads as TGTGCCAGAGGATTTCTAGCGGGAGCCTTACATGAGCAGTTCTTC. It is translated as CARGFLAGALHEQFF.

The chain recombines TRBV10-3 with TRBJ2-7, with D possibly matching TRBD2 (5 bases). V gave up 3 bases and J gave up 0 bases, with 9 bases separating them. The CDR3 has 14 amino acids. The V gene's germline CDR1 is ENHRY and CDR2 SYGVKD. For the CDR3, the DNA is TGTGCCATCAGTGAAAGTGGGAGCTCCTACGAGCAGTACTTC. Its translation: CAISESGSSYEQYF.

In its sample, this clone was seen once. The chain carries TRBV7-6 and TRBJ2-5, with 7 bases aligning to TRBD2. The assigned J gene may be wrong: the sequence end matches TRBJ2-7 better. The CDR3 has 14 residues. Germline V lookup: CDR1 SGHVS, CDR2 FNYEAQ. CDR3 bases: TGTGCCAGCAGCCCCCGGGGGGAGGGCTACGAGCAGTACTTC. Translating gives CASSPRGEGYEQYF.

The rearrangement links TRBV4-2 to TRBJ1-3; a weak D match, TRBD1 (6 bases). The length of the CDR3 is 17 residues. The germline V and J ends were trimmed by 3 bases and 2 bases, with 17 bases remaining between them. Germline loops: CDR1 LGHNA, CDR2 YNFKEQ. The CDR3 nucleotides are TGTGCCAGCAGCCATCCCCAGGGGAAGGGAGCTGGAAACACCATATATTTT. It encodes CASSHPQGKGAGNTIYF.

The V gene is TRBV28, the J gene TRBJ2-1; D is uncertain. CDR3 length: 15 amino acids. Germline lookup yields CDR1 MDHEN and CDR2 SYDVKM. V was cut by 6 bases and J by 0 bases, with 12 bases left in between. The CDR3 loop reads CASRGVIFSYNEQFF. DNA of the CDR3: TGTGCCAGCAGGGGCGTAATCTTCTCCTACAATGAGCAGTTCTTC.

V is TRBV28 and J is TRBJ2-5; the match to TRBD1 covers 8 bases. Germline CDR1 reads MDHEN; CDR2 reads SYDVKM. The CDR3 sequence is 12 residues long. The J segment lost 12 bases and the V segment lost 2 bases, leaving 5 bases of the junction unmatched. CDR3 DNA sequence: TGTGCCAGCAGTTTAAGGACAGGGTTTAAGTACTTC. Amino acids: CASSLRTGFKYF.

The chain employs TRBV19 and TRBJ2-4; D is unresolved. V shed 0 bases and J shed 4 bases, with 4 bases lying between them. CDR1 and CDR2 (germline): LNHDA, SQIVND (reference sequence). CDR3 length: 13 amino acids. DNA for the CDR3: TGTGCCAGTAGTATAGACGGAAAAAACATTCAGTACTTC. Protein product: CASSIDGKNIQYF.

The chain recombines TRBV11-3 with TRBJ1-1, with no clear D. Trimming left V 5 bases short and J 1 base short, with 11 bases between. CDR3 length: 14 residues. Germline V lookup: CDR1 SGHNT, CDR2 YENEEA. The CDR3 region has the DNA TGTGCCAGCAGCCCTTGGGCTGGGAACACTGAAGCTTTCTTT. Protein product: CASSPWAGNTEAFF.

The sample holds one count of this clone. The V and J genes are TRBV4-1 and TRBJ2-2; a weak D match, TRBD1 (5 bases). Per germline, CDR1 MGHRA and CDR2 YSYEKL. V was shortened by 5 bases and J by 5 bases, with 15 bases between the two germline ends. The CDR3 is made up of 15 amino acids. This chain's CDR3 is CASSVSQGETGELFF. CDR3 DNA sequence: TGCGCCAGCAGCGTTAGTCAGGGTGAGACCGGGGAGCTGTTTTTT.

In this sample, this clone turned up a few times. This rearrangement joins TRBV10-2 to TRBJ2-5; 7 nucleotides align to TRBD2. The CDR3 extends over 15 amino acids. Germline V lookup: CDR1 WSHSY, CDR2 SAAADI. V dropped 7 bases and J dropped 2; count of bases not matched to a gene: 10. This CDR3 is CASTRVAGTQETQYF. The CDR3 DNA follows: TGCGCCAGCACCCGGGTAGCGGGTACTCAAGAGACCCAGTACTTC.

The rearrangement joins TRBV6-1 to TRBJ2-3; 12 bases agree with TRBD2. The V gene end was trimmed by 6 bases and the J gene end by 5 bases; junction bases not matched to a gene: 3. This CDR3 spans 14 amino acids. The germline gives CDR1 MNHNS, CDR2 SASEGT. This CDR3 reads CASRTSGSRDTQYF. For the CDR3, the DNA is TGTGCCAGCAGGACTAGCGGGAGTCGAGATACGCAGTATTTT.

The chain combines TRBV6-6 with TRBJ1-1; 9 bases line up with TRBD1. Germline CDR1 MNHNY, CDR2 SVGAGI (reference sequence). V shed 6 bases and J 5 bases; nucleotides not matched to a gene: 10. The CDR3 contains 15 residues. The DNA for the CDR3 is TGTGCCAGCAGACCGACAGGGGGAAGTCAGACTGAAGCTTTCTTT. Protein product: CASRPTGGSQTEAFF.

This clone is a singleton in its sample. This chain links TRBV6-1 with TRBJ1-1; maybe TRBD1 (6 bases). The V and J ends lost 4 bases and 2 bases respectively, with 8 bases between them. The CDR3 spans 13 residues. Germline loops: CDR1 MNHNS, CDR2 SASEGT. This CDR3 reads CASSGTVNTEAFF. The CDR3, as DNA: TGTGCCAGCAGTGGGACAGTTAACACTGAAGCTTTCTTT.

Points on this clone: A read error may produce the germline difference seen at one junction end. V gene TRBV4-3 combines with J gene TRBJ2-7; weak D call: TRBD2 (6 bases). This CDR3 contains 13 residues. From germline, CDR1 is LGHNA and CDR2 YSLEER. This chain's CDR3 is CASSQEGGSELYF. The CDR3 region has the DNA TGCGCCAGCAGCCAAGAGGGGGGTTCAGAGCTGTACTTC.

V is TRBV19 and J is TRBJ1-6, with TRBD1 matching over 7 bases. The ends lost 5 bases at V and 8 bases at J; junction bases unmatched: 9. The CDR3 has 15 residues. Germline-derived CDR1 and CDR2 are LNHDA and SQIVND (reference sequence). CDR3: CASSALRQGDSPLHF. The DNA for the CDR3 is TGTGCCAGTAGTGCGCTTAGACAGGGTGATTCACCCCTCCACTTT.

This chain connects TRBV7-2 to TRBJ2-1; TRBD2 might be the D (6 bases). Germline V gives CDR1 SGHTA, CDR2 FQGNSA. V was pared by 2 bases and J by 7 bases, with 15 bases between. The CDR3 runs to 15 residues. CDR3: CASSLLGGTANEQFF. The CDR3 nucleotides read TGTGCCAGCAGCTTACTCGGCGGGACCGCGAATGAGCAGTTCTTC.

This clone came up a few times. The V and J genes are TRBV14 and TRBJ2-1; D gene unclear. Germline V lookup: CDR1 SGHDN, CDR2 FVKESK. The CDR3 sequence is 15 residues long. V was cut by 0 bases and J by 0 bases, with 6 bases left in between. This CDR3 reads CASSQEQNSYNEQFF. The CDR3, as DNA: TGTGCCAGCAGCCAAGAACAGAACTCCTACAATGAGCAGTTCTTC.

V gene TRBV7-9 combines with J gene TRBJ2-7; D ambiguous. Germline CDR1 is SEHNR and CDR2 is FQNEAQ (reference sequence). The CDR3 totals 14 residues. V lost 5 bases and J lost 2, with 13 bases in between. CDR3 bases: TGTGCCAGCAGCGGGGTGGGTGTCCCCTACGAGCAGTACTTC. This codes for CASSGVGVPYEQYF. The whole variable domain, remainder taken from reference TRBV7-9 and TRBJ2-7, is DTGVSQNPRHKITKRGQNVTFRCDPISEHNRLYWYRQTLGQGPEFLTYFQNEAQLEKSRLLSDRFSAERPKGSFSTLEIQRTEQGDSAMYLCASSGVGVPYEQYFGPGTRLTVT.

The chain has TRBV28 and TRBJ2-1; D call uncertain. Trimming took off 2 bases at V and 4 bases at J, with 15 bases between the two ends. The germline V gene encodes CDR1 MDHEN and CDR2 SYDVKM. The CDR3 is 16 residues long. The CDR3 DNA is TGTGCCAGCAGTTTACCCCCCTTTTCTCTTTACAATGAGCAGTTCTTC. It codes for CASSLPPFSLYNEQFF.

This rearrangement joins TRBV5-6 to TRBJ1-2, with 10 bases identical to TRBD1. This CDR3 spans 14 amino acids. Germline V gene sequence: CDR1 SGHDT, CDR2 YYEEEE. V shed 1 base and J 9 bases; nucleotides not matched to a gene: 6. The DNA of the CDR3 is TGTGCCAGCAGCTTGCGACAGGGGGCGGTTAGCTACACCTTC. Protein: CASSLRQGAVSYTF.

The chain is built from TRBV5-1 and TRBJ2-7; 11 positions match TRBD2. Losses at the gene ends were 5 bases for V and 2 bases for J; bases not matched to a gene: 12. Germline loops: CDR1 SGHRS, CDR2 YFSETQ. The CDR3 is made up of 17 amino acids. CDR3 amino acids: CASRGGLAALYTYEQYF. The DNA for the CDR3 is TGCGCCAGCAGGGGGGGACTAGCGGCTCTGTATACCTACGAGCAGTACTTC.

This CDR3 reads CASSLEDPPRTLSTDTQYF. In DNA form, the CDR3 reads TGTGCCAGCAGCTTAGAGGATCCCCCGAGGACACTTAGCACAGATACGCAGTATTTT. V is TRBV11-2 and J is TRBJ2-3, with D perhaps matching TRBD1 (5 bases). The V gene's germline CDR1 is SGHAT and CDR2 FQNNGV. The CDR3 totals 19 residues. Trimming took 0 bases from V and 0 from J, leaving 19 bases between them.

The J gene is TRBJ2-1, the V gene TRBV5-1; 12 positions match TRBD1. The length of the CDR3 is 16 residues. The germline V gene has CDR1 SGHRS and CDR2 YFSETQ. The V segment lost 4 bases and the J segment 5 bases; nucleotides outside the gene matches: 7. The CDR3 protein is CASSARDRGLNNEQFF. In DNA form, the CDR3 reads TGCGCCAGCAGCGCTAGGGACAGGGGGCTGAACAATGAGCAGTTCTTC.